This is a list of T cell receptor beta chains from one sample in a study of T cell responses to AZD1222 COVID-19 vaccine. TCRdb's copy holds only in-frame clones and misses some; the assay was immunoSEQ multiplex PCR. There are roughly 120,000 clones in the sample; roughly 87% occur only once, and about 10% lies in the top ten. The sequenced sample was peripheral blood, obtained on day 0 of AZD1222 vaccination. All receptors derive from an adult in good health. Both conserved end residues are part of each CDR3. The D gene is left open where the match is weak. Clone size is not always given. Where it is, it says once, few, many or a class for expanded clones.

d_gene,abundance,len,v_gene,j_gene,CDR3aa,CDR3nt
TRBD1,-,15,TRBV6-5,TRBJ2-2,CASSYQGGRTGELFF,TGTGCCAGCAGTTATCAAGGGGGCCGCACCGGGGAGCTGTTTTTT
-,-,16,TRBV11-1,TRBJ2-5,CASSAWSLGQGETQYF,TGTGCCAGCAGCGCGTGGAGTTTGGGACAAGGAGAGACCCAGTACTTC
-,-,16,TRBV4-3,TRBJ1-6,CASSQDSGHYNSPLHF,TGCGCCAGCAGCCAAGATTCAGGGCACTATAATTCACCCCTCCACTTT
-,-,12,TRBV11-3,TRBJ2-5,CASSSRMETQYF,TGTGCCAGCTCCAGTCGAATGGAGACCCAGTACTTC
TRBD1,-,13,TRBV18,TRBJ1-1,CASSGQGNTEAFF,TGTGCCAGCTCAGGACAGGGGAACACTGAAGCTTTCTTT
-,-,13,TRBV30,TRBJ2-1,CAWSVGGYNEQFF,TGTGCCTGGAGTGTAGGGGGGTACAATGAGCAGTTCTTC
-,-,15,TRBV13,TRBJ2-1,CASSLGRGSNNEQFF,TGTGCCAGCAGCTTAGGTAGGGGCTCGAACAATGAGCAGTTCTTC
TRBD2,-,15,TRBV25-1,TRBJ2-7,CASSEGSGGSYEQYF,TGTGCCAGCAGTGAAGGGAGCGGGGGGTCCTACGAGCAGTACTTC
-,-,15,TRBV7-2,TRBJ2-2,CASSLATQNTGELFF,TGTGCCAGCAGCTTAGCTACACAGAACACCGGGGAGCTGTTTTTT
-,few,14,TRBV11-3,TRBJ2-7,CASSPRGRSYEQYF,TGTGCCAGCAGCCCCCGGGGAAGGTCCTACGAGCAGTACTTC
-,once,16,TRBV7-2,TRBJ1-4,CASSLVGGTVAEKLFF,TGTGCCAGCAGCTTAGTAGGGGGGACCGTTGCTGAAAAACTGTTTTTT
TRBD2,-,13,TRBV5-6,TRBJ2-7,CASSRTSGHEQYF,TGTGCCAGCAGCCGGACTAGCGGCCACGAGCAGTACTTC
-,-,15,TRBV19,TRBJ1-4,CASSIGQTHNEKLFF,TGTGCCAGTAGTATAGGACAGACTCATAATGAAAAACTGTTTTTT
TRBD1,-,12,TRBV29-1,TRBJ2-7,CSVQQGNGEQYF,TGCAGCGTTCAACAGGGGAACGGCGAGCAGTACTTC
TRBD1,-,15,TRBV3-1/TRBV3-2,TRBJ1-1,CASSHPGTGRTEAFF,TGTGCCAGCAGCCATCCTGGGACAGGAAGGACTGAAGCTTTCTTT
-,-,14,TRBV5-6,TRBJ2-3,CASSFEQGGPTQYF,TGTGCCAGCAGCTTCGAACAGGGGGGGCCTACGCAGTATTTT
TRBD1,-,16,TRBV9,TRBJ2-7,CASSVETGTGIYEQYF,TGTGCCAGCAGCGTAGAGACCGGGACAGGCATCTACGAGCAGTACTTC
-,once,15,TRBV30,TRBJ2-2,CAWSKLEYYTGELFF,TGTGCCTGGAGCAAGTTAGAATACTACACCGGGGAGCTGTTTTTT
TRBD2,-,17,TRBV27,TRBJ2-5,CASSGGTSGRAQETQYF,TGTGCCAGCAGTGGTGGGACTAGCGGGAGGGCCCAGGAGACCCAGTACTTC
-,-,13,TRBV6-5,TRBJ1-1,CASSLQRNTEAFF,TGTGCCAGCAGTCTACAGAGGAACACTGAAGCTTTCTTT
TRBD2,-,14,TRBV6-5,TRBJ2-7,CASNKVAGQSISLF,TGTGCCAGCAATAAGGTAGCGGGCCAAAGTATAAGCCTCTTC
TRBD2,-,14,TRBV28,TRBJ2-7,CASSLLAGSYEQYF,TGTGCCAGCAGTTTACTAGCGGGCTCCTACGAGCAGTACTTC
-,-,15,TRBV4-1,TRBJ1-2,CASSQVHGALYGYTF,TGCGCCAGCAGCCAAGTCCACGGGGCCCTCTATGGCTACACCTTC
-,-,10,TRBV29-1,TRBJ2-1,CSVFPHEQFF,TGCAGCGTTTTTCCCCATGAGCAGTTCTTC
-,-,14,TRBV2,TRBJ1-6,CASSRDGPRAPLHF,TGTGCCAGCAGTAGGGACGGCCCTAGGGCACCCCTCCACTTT
-,-,15,TRBV5-4,TRBJ1-1,CASSRSGGLGTEAFF,TGTGCCAGCAGCCGGTCGGGTGGACTTGGGACTGAAGCTTTCTTT
-,-,16,TRBV3-1/TRBV3-2,TRBJ2-1,CASSQEGVGPWFRQFF,TGTGCCAGCAGCCAAGAAGGGGTAGGGCCGTGGTTTAGGCAGTTCTTC
-,-,17,TRBV5-5,TRBJ1-6,CASSFGDLSSYNSPLHF,TGTGCCAGCAGCTTCGGGGACTTGAGCTCCTATAATTCACCCCTCCACTTT
-,-,13,TRBV12-3/TRBV12-4,TRBJ2-2,CASSYRVHGELFF,TGTGCCAGCAGTTACAGGGTGCACGGGGAGCTGTTTTTT
-,-,15,TRBV10-3,TRBJ2-7,CAIRRGPAIAYEQYF,TGTGCCATCAGGAGGGGACCGGCAATTGCCTACGAGCAGTACTTC
TRBD2,-,16,TRBV3-1/TRBV3-2,TRBJ2-7,CASSPVLGTKVYEQYF,TGTGCCAGCAGCCCCGTCCTGGGGACTAAAGTTTACGAGCAGTACTTC
TRBD2,-,15,TRBV6-1,TRBJ2-1,CASSELAGSYNEQFF,TGTGCCAGCAGTGAACTAGCGGGCTCCTACAATGAGCAGTTCTTC
TRBD1,-,15,TRBV5-6,TRBJ1-1,CASSRPPGGGTEAFF,TGTGCCAGCAGCCGTCCCCCAGGGGGCGGAACTGAAGCTTTCTTT
-,-,13,TRBV28,TRBJ2-7,CASSLGSTYEQYF,TGTGCCAGCAGTTTAGGGAGCACCTACGAGCAGTACTTC
TRBD2,-,18,TRBV11-3,TRBJ2-5,CASSLVGGLAGDQETQYF,TGTGCCAGCAGCTTAGTGGGCGGACTAGCGGGGGACCAAGAGACCCAGTACTTC
TRBD1,-,16,TRBV5-1,TRBJ1-1,CASTERTGLRHTEAFF,TGCGCCAGCACCGAGAGGACAGGGCTGAGGCACACTGAAGCTTTCTTT
-,-,17,TRBV14,TRBJ2-7,CASSQDYSPDSTYEQYF,TGTGCCAGCAGCCAAGATTATTCCCCGGACAGTACCTACGAGCAGTACTTC
-,-,16,TRBV27,TRBJ1-3,CASSLSPVDSGNTIYF,TGTGCCAGCAGTTTATCCCCGGTAGACTCTGGAAACACCATATATTTT
TRBD1,-,14,TRBV4-2,TRBJ1-2,CASSQATGLGGYTF,TGTGCCAGCAGCCAGGCGACAGGGCTGGGTGGCTACACCTTC
-,-,14,TRBV29-1,TRBJ1-1,CSVEGRGSGTEAFF,TGCAGCGTTGAGGGTAGGGGGTCGGGCACTGAAGCTTTCTTT
-,-,16,TRBV19,TRBJ1-4,CASSNPGGATNEKLFF,TGTGCCAGTAGTAACCCCGGAGGGGCGACTAATGAAAAACTGTTTTTT
-,-,16,TRBV11-3,TRBJ2-7,CASSLGASPLSYEQYF,TGTGCCAGCAGCTTAGGCGCGTCTCCTCTCTCCTACGAGCAGTACTTC
-,-,15,TRBV7-9,TRBJ1-6,CASSRPGGQRSPLHF,TGTGCCAGCAGCCGCCCCGGGGGGCAGCGATCACCCCTCCACTTT
-,once,16,TRBV11-3,TRBJ1-4,CASSPGGFGTNEKLFF,TGTGCCAGCAGCCCCGGCGGTTTTGGGACTAATGAAAAACTGTTTTTT
TRBD2,-,19,TRBV9,TRBJ2-3,CASSVVPDLAGGGTDTQYF,TGTGCCAGCAGCGTAGTCCCCGATCTAGCGGGGGGCGGCACAGATACGCAGTATTTT
TRBD1,-,17,TRBV15,TRBJ1-4,CATSRDGPGTANEKLFF,TGTGCCACCAGCAGAGATGGGCCCGGGACAGCAAATGAAAAACTGTTTTTT
TRBD1,-,15,TRBV24-1,TRBJ2-3,CATSDRGRGTDTQYF,TGTGCCACCAGTGACAGGGGGCGAGGAACAGATACGCAGTATTTT
TRBD2,-,20,TRBV9,TRBJ2-3,CASSLYRGGLAGVSTDTQYF,TGTGCCAGCAGCTTATACAGGGGGGGACTAGCGGGAGTATCCACAGATACGCAGTATTTT
-,-,15,TRBV2,TRBJ2-7,CASSEWPNASYEQYF,TGTGCCAGCAGTGAATGGCCCAACGCCTCCTACGAGCAGTACTTC
-,-,11,TRBV30,TRBJ1-2,CACRVRGGYTF,TGTGCCTGCAGGGTACGGGGGGGCTACACCTTC
TRBD2,-,16,TRBV6-5,TRBJ2-7,CASSSSSGGAAYEQYF,TGTGCCAGCAGTTCGTCTAGCGGGGGGGCTGCCTACGAGCAGTACTTC
TRBD2,-,16,TRBV9,TRBJ2-1,CASSYSGTSGVNEQFF,TGTGCCAGCAGCTACTCCGGGACTAGCGGGGTAAATGAGCAGTTCTTC
TRBD1,-,15,TRBV19,TRBJ1-1,CASRDRGRRSTEAFF,TGTGCCAGTAGGGACAGGGGGCGCCGGTCCACTGAAGCTTTCTTT
-,-,12,TRBV5-4,TRBJ2-7,CASALDNYEQYF,TGTGCCAGTGCGCTGGACAACTACGAGCAGTACTTC
TRBD2,-,16,TRBV11-3,TRBJ2-1,CASSLVLAGGYNEQFF,TGTGCCAGCAGCTTAGTTCTAGCGGGGGGTTACAATGAGCAGTTCTTC
-,-,14,TRBV6-6,TRBJ1-2,CASSYHPGANGYTF,TGTGCCAGCAGTTACCATCCGGGGGCCAATGGCTACACCTTC
-,few,13,TRBV11-3,TRBJ2-7,CASSLAGPYEQYF,TGTGCCAGCAGCTTGGCGGGTCCCTACGAGCAGTACTTC